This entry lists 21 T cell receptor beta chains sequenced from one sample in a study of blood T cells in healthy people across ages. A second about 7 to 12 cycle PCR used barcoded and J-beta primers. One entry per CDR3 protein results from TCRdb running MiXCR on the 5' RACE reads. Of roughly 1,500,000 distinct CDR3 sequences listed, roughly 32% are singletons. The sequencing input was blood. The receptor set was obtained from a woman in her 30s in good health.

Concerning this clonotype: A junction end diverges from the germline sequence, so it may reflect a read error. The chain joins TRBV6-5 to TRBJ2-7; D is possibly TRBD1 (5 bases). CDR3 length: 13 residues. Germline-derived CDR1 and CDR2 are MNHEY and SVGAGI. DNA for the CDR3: TGTGGCAGCACCTCACAGGATAGCTACGAGCAGTACTTC. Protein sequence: CGSTSQDSYEQYF.

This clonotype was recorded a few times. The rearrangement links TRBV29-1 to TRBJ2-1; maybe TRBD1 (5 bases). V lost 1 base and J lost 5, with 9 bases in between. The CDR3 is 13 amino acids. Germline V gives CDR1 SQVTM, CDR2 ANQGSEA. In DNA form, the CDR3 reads TGCAGCGTTGAAGTGAGCAGGGACAATGAGCAGTTCTTC. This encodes CSVEVSRDNEQFF.

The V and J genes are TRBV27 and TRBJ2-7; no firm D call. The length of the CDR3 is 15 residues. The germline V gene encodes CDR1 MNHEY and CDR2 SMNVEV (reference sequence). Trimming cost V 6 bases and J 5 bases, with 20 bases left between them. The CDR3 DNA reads TGTGCCAGCAGCCTCCGTTCCGGATTAGAAGACGAGCAGTACTTC. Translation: CASSLRSGLEDEQYF.

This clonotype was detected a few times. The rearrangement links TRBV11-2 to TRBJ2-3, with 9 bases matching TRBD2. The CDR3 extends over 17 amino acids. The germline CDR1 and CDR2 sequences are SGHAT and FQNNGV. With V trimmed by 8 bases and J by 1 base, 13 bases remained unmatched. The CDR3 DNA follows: TGTGCCAGCGCAACTATGAGAGCGGGAGGTCGCACAGATACGCAGTATTTT. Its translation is CASATMRAGGRTDTQYF.

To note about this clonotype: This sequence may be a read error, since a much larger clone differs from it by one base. CDR3 sequence reads: CSARNLSGTGFGGDYGDTF. In DNA, the CDR3 is TGCAGTGCTAGGAACTTATCCGGGACAGGGTTCGGGGGAGACTATGGCGACACCTTC. This chain joins TRBV20-1 and TRBJ1-2; 9 positions agree with TRBD1. Germline-derived CDR1 and CDR2 are DFQATT and SNEGSKA (reference sequence). The CDR3 has 19 amino acids.

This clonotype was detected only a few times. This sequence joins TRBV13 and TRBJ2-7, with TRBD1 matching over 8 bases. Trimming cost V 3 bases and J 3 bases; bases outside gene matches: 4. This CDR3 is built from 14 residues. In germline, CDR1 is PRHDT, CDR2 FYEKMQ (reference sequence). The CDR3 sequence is CASSLRTGNYEQYF. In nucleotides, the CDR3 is TGTGCCAGCAGCTTGCGGACAGGGAACTACGAGCAGTACTTC. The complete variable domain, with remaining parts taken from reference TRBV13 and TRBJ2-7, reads AAGVIQSPRHLIKEKRETATLKCYPIPRHDTVYWYQQGPGQDPQFLISFYEKMQSDKGSIPDRFSAQQFSDYHSELNMSSLELGDSALYFCASSLRTGNYEQYFGPGTRLTVT.

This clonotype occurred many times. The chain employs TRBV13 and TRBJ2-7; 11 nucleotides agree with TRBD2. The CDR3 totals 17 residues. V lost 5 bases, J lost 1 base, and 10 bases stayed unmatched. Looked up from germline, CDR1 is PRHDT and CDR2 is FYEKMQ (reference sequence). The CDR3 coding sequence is TGTGCCAGCAGCGCAGGACTAGCGGGCCCTAGATCCTACGAGCAGTACTTC. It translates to CASSAGLAGPRSYEQYF.

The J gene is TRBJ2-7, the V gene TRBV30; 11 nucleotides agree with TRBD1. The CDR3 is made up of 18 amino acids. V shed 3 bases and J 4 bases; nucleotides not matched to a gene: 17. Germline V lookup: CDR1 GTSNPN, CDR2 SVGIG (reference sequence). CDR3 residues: CAWRGTGGVKSHRYEQYF. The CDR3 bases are TGTGCCTGGAGGGGGACAGGGGGTGTGAAATCCCATCGATACGAGCAGTACTTC. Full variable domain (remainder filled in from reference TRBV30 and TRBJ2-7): SQTIHQWPATLVQPVGSPLSLECTVEGTSNPNLYWYRQAAGRGLQLLFYSVGIGQISSEVPQNLSASRPQDRQFILSSKKLLLSDSGFYLCAWRGTGGVKSHRYEQYFGPGTRLTVT.

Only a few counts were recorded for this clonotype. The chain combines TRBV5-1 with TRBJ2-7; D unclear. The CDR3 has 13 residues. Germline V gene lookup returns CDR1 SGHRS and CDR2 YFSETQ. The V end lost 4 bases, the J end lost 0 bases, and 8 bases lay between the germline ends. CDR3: CASSGWSSYEQYF. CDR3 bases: TGCGCCAGCAGCGGATGGAGCTCCTACGAGCAGTACTTC.

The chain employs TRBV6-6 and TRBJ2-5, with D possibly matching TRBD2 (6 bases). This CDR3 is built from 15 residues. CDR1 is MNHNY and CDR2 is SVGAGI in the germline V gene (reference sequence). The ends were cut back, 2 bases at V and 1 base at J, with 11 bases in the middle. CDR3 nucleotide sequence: TGTGCCAGCAGTTACGACCTAGCGTCCCAAGAGACCCAGTACTTC. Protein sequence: CASSYDLASQETQYF.

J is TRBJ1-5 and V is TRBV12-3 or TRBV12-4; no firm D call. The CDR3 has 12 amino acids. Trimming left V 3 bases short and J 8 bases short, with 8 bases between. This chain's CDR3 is CASSFISKPQHF. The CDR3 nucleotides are TGTGCCAGCAGTTTTATTTCGAAGCCCCAGCATTTT.

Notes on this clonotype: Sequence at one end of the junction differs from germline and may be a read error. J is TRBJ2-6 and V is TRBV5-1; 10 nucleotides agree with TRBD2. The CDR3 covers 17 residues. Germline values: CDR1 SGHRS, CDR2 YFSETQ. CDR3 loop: CASEGLAEDSGANVRTF. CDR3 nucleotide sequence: TGCGCCAGCGAAGGACTAGCGGAAGACTCTGGGGCCAACGTCCGGACTTTC.

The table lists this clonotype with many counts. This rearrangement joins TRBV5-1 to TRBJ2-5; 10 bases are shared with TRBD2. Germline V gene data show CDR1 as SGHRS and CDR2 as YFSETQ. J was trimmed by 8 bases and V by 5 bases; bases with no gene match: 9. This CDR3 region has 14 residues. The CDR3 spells CASSSGGSGGTQYF. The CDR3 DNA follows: TGCGCCAGCAGTAGCGGGGGGTCAGGCGGAACCCAGTACTTC.

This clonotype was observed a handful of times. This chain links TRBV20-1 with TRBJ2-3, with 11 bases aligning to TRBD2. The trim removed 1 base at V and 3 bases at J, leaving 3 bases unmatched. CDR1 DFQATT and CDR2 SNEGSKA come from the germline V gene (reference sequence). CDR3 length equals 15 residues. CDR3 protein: CSARVSGGVTDTQYF. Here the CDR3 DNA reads TGCAGTGCTAGAGTTAGCGGGGGGGTTACAGATACGCAGTATTTT.

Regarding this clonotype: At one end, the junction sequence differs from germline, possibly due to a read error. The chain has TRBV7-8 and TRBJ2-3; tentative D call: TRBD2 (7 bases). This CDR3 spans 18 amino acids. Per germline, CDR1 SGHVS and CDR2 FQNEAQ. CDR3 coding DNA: TGTGCCAGCCGCTTAGTCCGCGGGGGCCACCCGGGCACAGATACGCAGTATTTT. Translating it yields CASRLVRGGHPGTDTQYF. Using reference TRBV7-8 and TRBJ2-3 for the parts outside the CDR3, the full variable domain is GAGVSQSPRYKVAKRGQDVALRCDPISGHVSLFWYQQALGQGPEFLTYFQNEAQLDKSGLPSDRFFAERPEGSVSTLKIQRTQQEDSAVYLCASRLVRGGHPGTDTQYFGPGTRLTVL.

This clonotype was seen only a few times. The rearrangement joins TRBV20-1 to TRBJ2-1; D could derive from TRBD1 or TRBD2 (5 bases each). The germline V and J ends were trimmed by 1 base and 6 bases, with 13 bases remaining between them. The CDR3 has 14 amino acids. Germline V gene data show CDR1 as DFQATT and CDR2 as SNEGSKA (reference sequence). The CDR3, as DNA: TGCAGTGCTAGAGTGGGGACGCATCGCAATGAGCAGTTCTTC. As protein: CSARVGTHRNEQFF.

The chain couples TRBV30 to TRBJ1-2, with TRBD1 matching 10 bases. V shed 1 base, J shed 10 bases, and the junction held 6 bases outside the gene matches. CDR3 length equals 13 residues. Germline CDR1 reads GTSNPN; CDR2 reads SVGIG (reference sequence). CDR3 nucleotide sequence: TGTGCCTGGAGTGGTGGGACAGGGGATGACTACACCTTC. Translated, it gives CAWSGGTGDDYTF.

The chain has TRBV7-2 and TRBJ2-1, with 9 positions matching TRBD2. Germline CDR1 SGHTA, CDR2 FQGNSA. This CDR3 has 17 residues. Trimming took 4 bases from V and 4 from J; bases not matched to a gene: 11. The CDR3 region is CASSYKAGGLFYNEQFF. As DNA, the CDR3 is TGTGCCAGCAGCTATAAAGCGGGGGGACTCTTTTACAATGAGCAGTTCTTC.

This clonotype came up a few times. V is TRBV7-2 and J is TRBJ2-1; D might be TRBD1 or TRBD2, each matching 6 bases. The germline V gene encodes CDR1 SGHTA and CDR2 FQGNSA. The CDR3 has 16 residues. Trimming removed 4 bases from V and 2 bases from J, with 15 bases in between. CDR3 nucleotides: TGTGCCAGCAGCTGGGGGGTGCGGACAGCCTACAATGAGCAGTTCTTC. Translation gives CASSWGVRTAYNEQFF.

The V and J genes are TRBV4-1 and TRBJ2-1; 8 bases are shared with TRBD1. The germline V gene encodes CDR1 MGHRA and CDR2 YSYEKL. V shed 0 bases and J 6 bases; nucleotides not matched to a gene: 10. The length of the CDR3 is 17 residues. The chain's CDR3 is CASSQDLPGGWGNEQFF. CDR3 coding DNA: TGCGCCAGCAGCCAAGATTTGCCAGGGGGCTGGGGCAATGAGCAGTTCTTC.

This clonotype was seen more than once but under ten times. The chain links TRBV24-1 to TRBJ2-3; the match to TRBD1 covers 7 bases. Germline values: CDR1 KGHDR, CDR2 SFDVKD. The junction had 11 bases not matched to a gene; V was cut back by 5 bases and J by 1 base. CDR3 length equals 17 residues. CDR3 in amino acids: CATSVSRNTGGTDTQYF. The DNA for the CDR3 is TGTGCCACCAGTGTCTCTCGAAACACAGGGGGCACAGATACGCAGTATTTT.